This T cell receptor (beta chain) stems from a study of graft-versus-host responses after intestinal transplantation. Irradiated stimulators labeled with violet dye, around 200,000 in number, were plated with around 200,000 CFSE-labeled responders. This clone was seen a few times. The CDR3 spans 14 residues. The germline CDR1 and CDR2 sequences are KGHSH and LQKENI. Trimming removed 3 bases from V and 1 base from J, with 10 bases in between. Here immunoSEQ multiplex PCR was the method, and the copy in TCRdb shows in-frame clones only, minus some. Of tens of thousands of clones detected, about 35% appear once; the ten largest clones hold roughly 9.2%.

The material sequenced was alloreactive CD8+ T cells from a mixed lymphocyte reaction culture, taken before intestinal transplant. Subset noted: CFSE-low proliferating T cells sorted from approximately 6-day pre-transplant mixed lymphocyte reaction (GvH or HvG direction). The sequence was collected from a human patient who received an intestinal transplant. The V call is TRBV18, the J call TRBJ2-7; D call uncertain. This CDR3 is CASSPEGFSYEQYF. The CDR3, as DNA: TGTGCCAGCTCACCGGAAGGGTTTTCCTACGAGCAGTACTTC.